These 2 T cell receptor beta chains were sequenced from one sample in a study of CD8 T cells in ankylosing spondylitis. TCRdb recomputed calls from the 5' RACE reads with MiXCR, one row per CDR3 protein. This repertoire shows roughly 35,000 distinct CDR3 sequences, more than 15% found once; its top ten account for roughly 45%. The sample was blood. All receptors derive from a male donor with ankylosing spondylitis or in good health (not recorded which).

This clonotype came up a few times. The chain combines TRBV29-1 with TRBJ2-2; maybe TRBD2 (5 bases). Germline V gene lookup returns CDR1 SQVTM and CDR2 ANQGSEA. CDR3 length: 14 residues. V dropped 7 bases and J dropped 6 bases, with 18 bases sitting between them. CDR3 in DNA: TGCAGCGGTTTTGGGTCCCGAGGGTCCGGGGAGCTGTTTTTT. Its protein product is CSGFGSRGSGELFF.

The chain employs TRBV4-2 and TRBJ2-2, with 11 bases lining up with TRBD2. This CDR3 spans 20 amino acids. Trimming removed 1 base from V and 0 bases from J; junction bases left unmatched: 10. The germline gives CDR1 LGHNA, CDR2 YNFKEQ. CDR3 sequence: CASSQALGASGRPNTGELFF. The CDR3 coding sequence is TGTGCCAGCAGCCAAGCCTTAGGCGCTAGCGGGAGGCCGAACACCGGGGAGCTGTTTTTT.